This T cell receptor beta chain was sequenced in a study of T cells in Graves' hyperthyroidism and ophthalmopathy. Germline V lookup: CDR1 MNHEY, CDR2 SVGEGT. Trimming removed 4 bases from V and 4 bases from J, with 16 bases in between. The CDR3 runs 15 residues. General study points: By a 13 V-J model, ophthalmopathy was set apart from stable hyperthyroidism. The model anticipated ophthalmopathy a median about six months pre-onset.

Worth noting for this clonotype: No antigen is known for it.

Recently diagnosed hyperthyroidism of less than 2 months' duration affected patients aged 18 to 65. Exclusion followed for patients with uncontrolled infection, other autoimmune disease, pregnancy or lactation. RNA transcripts yielded amplified TCR beta CDR3 regions. In the first-round RT-PCR of the TCR CDR3, the HTBI primer set was used. TCRdb reanalysed the multiplex PCR reads using MiXCR and keeps one entry per CDR3 protein. The sample includes 340,000 or so distinct CDR3 sequences, 15% to 20% of them seen just once. The sequencing input was blood. This chain joins TRBV6-2 or TRBV6-3 and TRBJ1-1; the D gene is possibly TRBD1 (6 bases). This clonotype originated in a man aged 25 to 40 with Graves' hyperthyroidism. This chain's CDR3 is CASSWGYREATEAFF. CDR3 sequence (DNA): TGTGCCAGCAGTTGGGGTTACAGGGAAGCCACTGAAGCTTTCTTT.